This T cell receptor beta chain was identified in a study of cytotoxic CD8 clonotypes in ibrutinib-treated CLL. Background on the study: After a median about 13 months on treatment (6 to 36), response samples were drawn.

Assay: immunoSEQ multiplex PCR; the TCRdb copy retains only in-frame clones and omits some. This sample has 65,000 to 90,000 clones, with around four fifths found just once. V was clipped by 4 bases and J by 2 bases, with 13 bases between them. The CDR3 covers 15 residues. CDR1 is MGHRA and CDR2 is YSYEKL in the germline V gene. The sequence was collected from a human donor with chronic lymphocytic leukemia. The material sequenced was PBMCs, taken after 24 months of ibrutinib treatment. This sequence joins TRBV4-1 and TRBJ2-3; weak D call: TRBD1 (5 bases). CDR3 in DNA: TGCGCCAGCAGCCCCACCCAGGGAAACACAGATACGCAGTATTTT. Protein product: CASSPTQGNTDTQYF.